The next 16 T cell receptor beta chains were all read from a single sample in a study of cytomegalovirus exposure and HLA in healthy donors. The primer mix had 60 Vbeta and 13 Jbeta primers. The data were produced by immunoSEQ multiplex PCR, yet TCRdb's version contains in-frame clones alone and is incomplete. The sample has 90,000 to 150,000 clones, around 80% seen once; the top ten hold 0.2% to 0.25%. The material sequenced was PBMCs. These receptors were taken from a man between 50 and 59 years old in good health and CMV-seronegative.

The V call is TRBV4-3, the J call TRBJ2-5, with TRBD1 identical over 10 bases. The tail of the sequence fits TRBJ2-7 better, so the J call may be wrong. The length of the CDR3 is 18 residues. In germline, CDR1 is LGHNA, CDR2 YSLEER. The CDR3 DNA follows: TGCGCCAGCAGCCAATGGGGGGACCGGGACAGGGGAATCTACGAGCAGTACTTC. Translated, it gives CASSQWGDRDRGIYEQYF.

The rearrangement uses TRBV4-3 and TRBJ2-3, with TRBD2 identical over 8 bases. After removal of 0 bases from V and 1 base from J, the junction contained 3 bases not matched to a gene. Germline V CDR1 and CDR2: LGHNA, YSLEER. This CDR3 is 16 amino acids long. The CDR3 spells CASSQEARGGTDTQYF. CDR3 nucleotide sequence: TGCGCCAGCAGCCAAGAGGCGCGGGGGGGCACAGATACGCAGTATTTT.

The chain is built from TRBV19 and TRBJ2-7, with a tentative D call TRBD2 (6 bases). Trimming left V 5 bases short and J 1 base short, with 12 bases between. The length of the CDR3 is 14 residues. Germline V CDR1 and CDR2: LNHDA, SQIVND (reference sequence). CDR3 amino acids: CASSWSGRSYEQYF. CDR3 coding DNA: TGTGCCAGTAGTTGGTCAGGGAGGTCCTACGAGCAGTACTTC.

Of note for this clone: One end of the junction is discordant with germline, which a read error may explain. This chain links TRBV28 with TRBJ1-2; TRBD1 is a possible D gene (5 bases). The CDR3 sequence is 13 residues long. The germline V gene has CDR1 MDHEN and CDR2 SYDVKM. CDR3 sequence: CASKGRNRRGYPF. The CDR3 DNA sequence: TGTGCCAGCAAGGGTCGAAACAGGCGAGGCTACCCCTTC.

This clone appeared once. CDR3 protein: CAWGPGGNQPQHF. Written as DNA, the CDR3 is TGTGCCTGGGGGCCAGGGGGCAATCAGCCCCAGCATTTT. The chain has TRBV30 and TRBJ1-5, with a weak D call TRBD1 (6 bases). V was trimmed by 5 bases and J by 2 bases, leaving 10 bases between them. Germline CDR1 GTSNPN, CDR2 SVGIG (reference sequence). This CDR3 comprises 13 residues.

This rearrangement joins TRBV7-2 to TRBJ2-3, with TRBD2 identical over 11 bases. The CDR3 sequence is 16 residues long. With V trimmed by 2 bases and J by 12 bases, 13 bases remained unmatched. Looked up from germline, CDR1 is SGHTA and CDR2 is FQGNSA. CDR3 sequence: CASSLSPADSGGAQYF. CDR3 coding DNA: TGTGCCAGCAGCTTATCCCCCGCGGATAGCGGGGGGGCACAGTATTTT.

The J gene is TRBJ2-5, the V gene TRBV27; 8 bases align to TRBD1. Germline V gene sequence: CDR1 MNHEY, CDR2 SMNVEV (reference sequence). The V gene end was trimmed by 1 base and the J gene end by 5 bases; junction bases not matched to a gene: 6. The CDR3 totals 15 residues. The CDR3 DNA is TGTGCCAGCAGTTTATACCAGGGGGCAGGGGAGACCCAGTACTTC. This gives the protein CASSLYQGAGETQYF.

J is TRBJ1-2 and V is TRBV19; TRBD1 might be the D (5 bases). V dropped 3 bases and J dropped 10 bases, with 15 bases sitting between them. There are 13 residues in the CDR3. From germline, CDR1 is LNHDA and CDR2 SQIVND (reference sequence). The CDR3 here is CASSIRQGLDYTF. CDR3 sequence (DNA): TGTGCCAGTAGTATCCGGCAGGGACTGGACTACACCTTC.

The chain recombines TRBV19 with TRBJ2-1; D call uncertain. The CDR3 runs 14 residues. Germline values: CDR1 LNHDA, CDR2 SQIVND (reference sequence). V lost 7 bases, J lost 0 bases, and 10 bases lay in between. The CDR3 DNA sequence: TGTGCCAGTAACACGGAGAGCTCCTACAATGAGCAGTTCTTC. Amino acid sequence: CASNTESSYNEQFF.

DNA of the CDR3: TGTGCCAGCAGTCAGGGATCTGGGGCCAACGTCCTGACTTTC. This codes for CASSQGSGANVLTF. The chain combines TRBV5-4 with TRBJ2-6; D is possibly TRBD1 (5 bases). In germline, CDR1 is SGHNT, CDR2 YYREEE (reference sequence). This CDR3 spans 14 amino acids. V gave up 5 bases and J gave up 1 base, with 7 bases separating them.

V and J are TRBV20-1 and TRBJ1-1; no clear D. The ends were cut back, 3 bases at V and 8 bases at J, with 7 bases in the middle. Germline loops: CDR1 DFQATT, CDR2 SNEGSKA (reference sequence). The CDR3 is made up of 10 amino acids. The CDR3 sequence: CSASYKEAFF. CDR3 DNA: TGCAGTGCTAGTTACAAAGAAGCTTTCTTT.

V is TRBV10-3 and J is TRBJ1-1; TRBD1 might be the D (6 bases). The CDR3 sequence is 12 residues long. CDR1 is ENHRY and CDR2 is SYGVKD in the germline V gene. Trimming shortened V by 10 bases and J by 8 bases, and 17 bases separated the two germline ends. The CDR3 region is CATSRGRLEAFF. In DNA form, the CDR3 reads TGTGCCACGAGCAGGGGTAGATTGGAAGCTTTCTTT.

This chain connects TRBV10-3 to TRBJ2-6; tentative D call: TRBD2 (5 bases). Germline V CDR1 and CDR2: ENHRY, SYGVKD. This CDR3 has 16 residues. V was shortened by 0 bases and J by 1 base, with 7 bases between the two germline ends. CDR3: CAISESAGSGANVLTF. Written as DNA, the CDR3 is TGTGCCATCAGTGAGTCTGCGGGTTCTGGGGCCAACGTCCTGACTTTC.

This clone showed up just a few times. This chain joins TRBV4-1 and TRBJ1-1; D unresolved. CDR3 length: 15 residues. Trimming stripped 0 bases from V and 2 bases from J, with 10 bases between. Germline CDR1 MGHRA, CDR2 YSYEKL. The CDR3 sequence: CASSQEPGRNTEAFF. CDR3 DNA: TGCGCCAGCAGCCAAGAACCGGGTAGAAACACTGAAGCTTTCTTT.

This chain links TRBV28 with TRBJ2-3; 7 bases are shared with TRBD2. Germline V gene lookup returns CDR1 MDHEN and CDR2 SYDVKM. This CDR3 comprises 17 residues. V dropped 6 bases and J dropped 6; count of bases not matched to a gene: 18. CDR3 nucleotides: TGTGCCAGCAGCCATAGGGCAGGGCGGGAGAAGGGGGATACGCAGTATTTT. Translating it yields CASSHRAGREKGDTQYF.

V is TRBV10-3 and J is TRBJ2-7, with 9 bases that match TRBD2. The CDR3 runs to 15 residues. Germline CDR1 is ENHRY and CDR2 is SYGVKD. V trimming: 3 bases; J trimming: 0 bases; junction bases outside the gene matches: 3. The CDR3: CAISDLAGISYEQYF. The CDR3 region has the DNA TGTGCCATCAGTGACCTAGCGGGAATCTCCTACGAGCAGTACTTC.